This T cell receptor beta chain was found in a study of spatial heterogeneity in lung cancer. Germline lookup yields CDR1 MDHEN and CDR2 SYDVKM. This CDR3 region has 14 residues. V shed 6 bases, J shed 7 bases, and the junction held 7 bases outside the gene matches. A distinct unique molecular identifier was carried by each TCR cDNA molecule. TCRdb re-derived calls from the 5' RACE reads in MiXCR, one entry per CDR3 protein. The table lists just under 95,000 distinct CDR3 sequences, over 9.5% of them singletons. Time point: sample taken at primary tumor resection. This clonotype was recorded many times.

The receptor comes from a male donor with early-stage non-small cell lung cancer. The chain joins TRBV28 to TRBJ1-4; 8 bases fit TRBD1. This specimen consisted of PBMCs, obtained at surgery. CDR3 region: CASRTGGEREKLFF. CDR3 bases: TGTGCCAGCAGAACAGGGGGGGAACGTGAAAAACTGTTTTTT.